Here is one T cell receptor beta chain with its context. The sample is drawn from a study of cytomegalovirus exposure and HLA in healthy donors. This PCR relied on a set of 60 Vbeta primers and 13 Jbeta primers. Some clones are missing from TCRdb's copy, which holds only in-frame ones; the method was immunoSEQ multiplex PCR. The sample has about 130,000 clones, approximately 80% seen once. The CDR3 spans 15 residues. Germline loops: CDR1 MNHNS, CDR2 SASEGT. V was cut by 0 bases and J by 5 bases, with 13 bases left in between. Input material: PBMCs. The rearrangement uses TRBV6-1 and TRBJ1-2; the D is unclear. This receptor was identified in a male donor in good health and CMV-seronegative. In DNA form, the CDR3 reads TGTGCCAGCAGTGAAGCGGGCGCCCGAAGATATGGCTACACCTTC. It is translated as CASSEAGARRYGYTF.